This entry features one T cell receptor beta chain sequence. The specificity of this receptor is unknown. No qualities accompany the bases; no much larger clone lies one base away. The data originate from a study of blood T cell repertoires in COVID-19 (dated by TCRdb to the early 2020s). General notes on the study: Samples covering the acute and convalescent phases of COVID-19 were provided by collaborators in the United States, Italy and Spain. The material from the prospective study consisted of cDNA or gDNA derived from T cells, B-cell-depleted T cells, or PBMCs. Samples were obtained from the ongoing ImmuneRACE study (first 160 participants) and from approximately 1,200 subjects provided by 6 global collaborators. Where available, HLA class I and class II types were taken from metadata supplied by the sample provider and were not determined by assay-based typing. The repertoires were made available in a free public database intended to serve as a resource for research on the immune response to SARS-CoV-2. Nearly every sample came with metadata listing a de-identified subject ID, COVID-19 status, age in years and sex. The dataset comprised deeply sampled blood TCRbeta repertoires from subjects exposed to, actively infected with, or recovered from COVID-19. What the study reported, not specific to this receptor: How much clinical and demographic metadata was included differed by source and by participant, and the metadata was provided uncurated.

The CDR3, cysteine through phenylalanine, is 13 amino acids long. Only the CDR3 DNA stays, 39 bases, in frame from base 1. The V end gives up 5 bases and the J end 6 bases, leaving 4 bases in the junction not matched to a gene. CDR1 is given as SGHTA and CDR2 as FQGTGA, both from the germline V gene. TCRbeta CDR3 regions were amplified from genomic DNA using the immunoSEQ Assay, a bias-controlled multiplex PCR. The authors' pipeline ran thus. Within the assay, amplification of reference gene primers was used to estimate how many nucleated cells each sample contained. To quantify the absolute abundance of each unique TCRbeta CDR3 rearrangement, sequence reads were collapsed and filtered. For each sample, productive Simpson clonality was calculated as the square root of Simpson's diversity index over productive rearrangements. TCRdb provides this immuneACCESS table in a form limited to in-frame rearrangements. Some clones are lacking; in checked studies, under half of them reflect an unresolved V gene, and why the rest are absent is not known. V, J and clone size are taken as reported in that table, and D and trimming were inferred from the DNA itself. In all, the sample holds roughly 170,000 clones, and 65% to 85% of those were seen once. The ten largest clones add up to roughly 4% of the sample.

In the prospective study, participants were about 18 to 100 years old, resided in under 30 geographic areas of the United States, and were enrolled through a virtual design. In the prospective study, cohorts were assigned on the basis of participant-reported clinical history obtained from a screening survey and a study questionnaire. In the prospective study, mobile phlebotomists collected whole blood, serum and a nasopharyngeal or oropharyngeal swab from each participant. Prospective study participants could optionally give additional blood draws and questionnaires over an approximately 2-month period. Before DNA extraction, prospective study blood samples were shipped either frozen or at room temperature.

Material for sequencing was PBMCs or T cells enriched from blood (not recorded which). The sequence joins TRBV7-3 to TRBJ2-1; TRBD1 fits 7 bases in the junction. The TCR was taken from a woman between 45 and 65 years old in a cohort exposed to, infected with or recovered from COVID-19 (not recorded which). The nucleotides are TGTGCCAGCAGCGCAGCAGGGGGCAATGAGCAGTTCTTC. It translates to CASSAAGGNEQFF.